This TCR beta chain was observed in a study of blood T cell repertoires in COVID-19. Per the study methods: Using reference gene primer amplification, nucleated cell counts were estimated. Profiling relied on immunoSEQ multiplex PCR, and the TCRdb table lists in-frame clones only, not all of them. D and trimming were read from the DNA, whereas the V and J calls and clone size are those reported in that table. The table has around 130,000 clones, around 87% seen once; the top ten hold around a quarter. The CDR3 runs 13 residues. The germline V gene encodes CDR1 KGHSH and CDR2 LQKENI. V lost 8 bases, J lost 2 bases, and 11 bases lay in between.

This TCR was recovered from a man in his 70s with active or convalescent COVID-19. Sequenced: peripheral blood. The chain recombines TRBV18 with TRBJ2-3, with D perhaps TRBD1 (5 bases). CDR3 bases: TGTGCCAGCCAGGGCGGTTACACAGATACGCAGTATTTT. This encodes CASQGGYTDTQYF. The whole variable domain, filled in from reference TRBV18 and TRBJ2-3, reads NAGVMQNPRHLVRRRGQEARLRCSPMKGHSHVYWYRQLPEEGLKFMVYLQKENIIDESGMPKERFSAEFPKEGPSILRIQQVVRGDSAAYFCASQGGYTDTQYFGPGTRLTVL.